This entry lists 22 T cell receptor beta chains sequenced from one sample in a study of response to subunit inactivated influenza vaccine. MiXCR was run by TCRdb on the RT-PCR reads, yielding one entry per CDR3 protein. The sample lists about 530,000 distinct CDR3 sequences, roughly 13% occurring once. Material: PBMCs from blood, obtained about 40 days after vaccination. These TCRs come from a man in his fifties or sixties who received an inactivated influenza vaccine.

This clonotype has a handful of counts. The CDR3 protein is CASTDSLNTEAFF. CDR3 sequence (DNA): TGTGCCAGCACCGACAGTTTGAACACTGAAGCTTTCTTT. The chain recombines TRBV6-2 or TRBV6-3 with TRBJ1-1; D is possibly TRBD1 (5 bases). The ends were cut back, 7 bases at V and 0 bases at J, with 9 bases in the middle. Germline V lookup: CDR1 MNHEY, CDR2 SVGEGT. CDR3 length: 13 residues.

The chain recombines TRBV18 with TRBJ2-3; 11 bases map to TRBD1. V lost 5 bases, J lost 8 bases, and 6 bases stayed unmatched. Germline V gene data show CDR1 as KGHSH and CDR2 as LQKENI. The CDR3 runs 14 residues. The CDR3 protein is CASSTGQGVVTQYF. For the CDR3, the DNA is TGTGCCAGCTCAACGGGACAGGGGGTAGTTACGCAGTATTTT.

This clonotype showed up many times. The chain employs TRBV20-1 and TRBJ2-7; no reliable D call. Between the trimmed V and J ends, which lost 0 bases and 6 bases, there was a span of 12 bases. CDR1 and CDR2 (germline): DFQATT, SNEGSKA (reference sequence). The CDR3 consists of 13 residues. CDR3 region: CSARDPTHAEQYF. In DNA form, the CDR3 reads TGCAGTGCTAGAGACCCCACTCACGCCGAGCAGTACTTC.

There are many counts of this clonotype. The gene calls are TRBV4-3 and TRBJ2-7, with TRBD1 identical over 9 bases. The CDR3 is 14 residues long. Germline assignment: CDR1 LGHNA and CDR2 YSLEER. Unmatched junction bases numbered 3, after V lost 2 bases and J lost 4 bases. This chain's CDR3 is CASSQRDRVYEQYF. The CDR3 nucleotides read TGCGCCAGCAGCCAAAGGGACAGGGTGTACGAGCAGTACTTC.

This clonotype was counted between two and nine times. The chain is built from TRBV5-6 and TRBJ1-2; 8 bases match TRBD1. Looked up from germline, CDR1 is SGHDT and CDR2 is YYEEEE. V dropped 9 bases and J dropped 8; count of bases not matched to a gene: 12. There are 13 residues in the CDR3. In DNA form, the CDR3 reads TGTGCCACCTCCGGGACAGGCGGGATCGGCTACACCTTC. Amino acids: CATSGTGGIGYTF.

This clonotype showed up just a few times. V and J are TRBV4-3 and TRBJ1-1; no reliable D call. In germline, CDR1 is LGHNA, CDR2 YSLEER. The CDR3 runs 17 residues. The V gene lost 0 bases and the J gene lost 0 bases, with 14 bases spanning the gap. The CDR3 region has the DNA TGCGCCAGCAGCCAAGAAACGGGTCCAACGATGAACACTGAAGCTTTCTTT. Translation: CASSQETGPTMNTEAFF.

The chain recombines TRBV20-1 with TRBJ1-6; no reliable D call. The germline V and J ends were trimmed by 1 base and 10 bases, with 11 bases remaining between them. Germline V lookup: CDR1 DFQATT, CDR2 SNEGSKA (reference sequence). The CDR3 loop spans 13 amino acids. CDR3 DNA: TGCAGTGCTAGAGCGGGGTACGGCTCACCCCTCCACTTT. This translates into CSARAGYGSPLHF.

The chain is built from TRBV20-1 and TRBJ1-2; 12 bases align to TRBD1. J lost 0 bases, V lost 6 bases, and 5 bases had no gene match. This CDR3 has 15 residues. Germline V gene sequence: CDR1 DFQATT, CDR2 SNEGSKA (reference sequence). Here the CDR3 reads CSAPGQGASNYGYTF. Written as DNA, the CDR3 is TGCAGTGCACCGGGACAGGGGGCGTCTAACTATGGCTACACCTTC.

This clonotype occurred many times. The gene calls are TRBV7-2 and TRBJ2-1, with D perhaps matching TRBD1 (6 bases). V lost 5 bases and J 6 bases, leaving 14 bases between the germline ends. Germline V gives CDR1 SGHTA, CDR2 FQGNSA. This CDR3 has 14 residues. The CDR3 loop reads CASSQNRVGNEQFF. DNA of the CDR3: TGTGCCAGCAGCCAGAACAGGGTCGGCAATGAGCAGTTCTTC. Using reference TRBV7-2 and TRBJ2-1 for the parts outside the CDR3, the full variable domain is GAGVSQSPSNKVTEKGKDVELRCDPISGHTALYWYRQSLGQGLEFLIYFQGNSAPDKSGLPSDRFSAERTGGSVSTLTIQRTQQEDSAVYLCASSQNRVGNEQFFGPGTRLTVL.

This clonotype was seen a few times. Written as DNA, the CDR3 is TGCAGCGTTCGGGCCAGCACAGATACGCAGTATTTT. It translates to CSVRASTDTQYF. This chain joins TRBV29-1 and TRBJ2-3; D is ambiguous. In germline, CDR1 is SQVTM, CDR2 ANQGSEA. This CDR3 region has 12 residues. V lost 5 bases and J lost 0, with 6 bases in between.

The table lists this clonotype with many counts. V and J are TRBV7-2 and TRBJ2-5, with TRBD2 identical over 10 bases. J lost 4 bases, V lost 1 base, and 9 bases had no gene match. The CDR3 is made up of 17 amino acids. Germline V CDR1 and CDR2: SGHTA, FQGNSA. CDR3 DNA sequence: TGTGCCAGCAGCTTAGGATTCAGCGGGAGGGAGAGAGAGACCCAGTACTTC. The encoded protein is CASSLGFSGRERETQYF.

This clonotype came up many times. The chain has TRBV7-2 and TRBJ2-2; D assignment may be TRBD1 or TRBD2 (5 bases each). Per the germline V gene, CDR1 is SGHTA and CDR2 is FQGNSA. CDR3 length equals 16 residues. The V and J ends lost 3 bases and 0 bases respectively, with 11 bases between them. For the CDR3, the DNA is TGTGCCAGCAGCTTGGGGCGTAGCGCGAACACCGGGGAGCTGTTTTTT. Its translation is CASSLGRSANTGELFF.

The chain recombines TRBV6-1 with TRBJ1-1, with D perhaps matching TRBD1 (6 bases). CDR3 length equals 15 residues. CDR1 and CDR2 (germline): MNHNS, SASEGT. Trimming took off 7 bases at V and 0 bases at J, with 15 bases between the two ends. The CDR3 reads CASTIAGGLNTEAFF. CDR3 nucleotides: TGTGCCAGCACCATCGCGGGGGGGCTGAACACTGAAGCTTTCTTT.

This clonotype was found many times. The rearrangement uses TRBV5-1 and TRBJ2-1; 7 positions agree with TRBD1. CDR3 length equals 15 residues. The germline V gene has CDR1 SGHRS and CDR2 YFSETQ. Trimming at V came to 4 bases and at J to 0 bases, leaving 4 bases not matched to a gene. The CDR3 coding sequence is TGCGCCAGCAGCGGGGACAGTAGCTCCTACAATGAGCAGTTCTTC. It encodes CASSGDSSSYNEQFF.

This clonotype was seen at least ten times. The J gene is TRBJ1-5, the V gene TRBV10-1; D uncertain. Germline V gene lookup returns CDR1 WNHNN and CDR2 SYGVQD (reference sequence). This CDR3 spans 13 amino acids. V lost 4 bases and J 8 bases, leaving 12 bases between the germline ends. CDR3 DNA: TGCGCCAGCAGTGGAGGGCCCACGGAGCCCCAGCATTTT. It translates to CASSGGPTEPQHF.

CDR3 protein: CATSVRGETQYF. CDR3 nucleotides: TGTGCCACCAGTGTGAGAGGAGAGACCCAGTACTTC. V and J are TRBV24-1 and TRBJ2-5, with D hard to call. V gave up 5 bases and J gave up 4 bases, with 7 bases separating them. Germline CDR1 and CDR2: KGHDR and SFDVKD. The CDR3 has 12 residues.

V usage is TRBV12-3 or TRBV12-4 and J usage is TRBJ2-3; D not resolved. The CDR3 sequence is 14 residues long. The V and J ends lost 3 bases and 2 bases respectively, with 9 bases between them. DNA of the CDR3: TGTGCCAGCAGTTTCGTCAGGAACACAGATACGCAGTATTTT. Protein product: CASSFVRNTDTQYF.

This clonotype was seen more than once but under ten times. This sequence joins TRBV2 and TRBJ2-2; D remains unclear. V was pared by 9 bases and J by 0 bases, with 11 bases between. Germline CDR1 and CDR2: SNHLY and FYNNEI. This CDR3 region has 14 residues. This CDR3 is CASMGLANTGELFF. In DNA, the CDR3 is TGTGCCAGTATGGGCCTAGCGAACACCGGGGAGCTGTTTTTT.

This clonotype was seen a handful of times. V usage is TRBV12-3 or TRBV12-4 and J usage is TRBJ1-1, with D uncertain. CDR3 length equals 13 residues. The V and J ends lost 3 bases and 4 bases respectively, with 9 bases between them. CDR3 amino acids: CASSFAGATEAFF. The CDR3, as DNA: TGTGCCAGCAGTTTCGCGGGCGCCACTGAAGCTTTCTTT.

This chain links TRBV12-3 or TRBV12-4 with TRBJ1-2, with D possibly matching TRBD1 (5 bases). The CDR3 covers 13 residues. Between the trimmed V and J ends, which lost 3 bases and 8 bases, there was a span of 13 bases. CDR3 residues: CASSFEGRNGYTF. In DNA, the CDR3 is TGTGCCAGCAGTTTTGAGGGGAGGAACGGCTACACCTTC.

The V gene is TRBV7-9, the J gene TRBJ2-3; D uncertain. The germline gives CDR1 SEHNR, CDR2 FQNEAQ (reference sequence). The CDR3 loop spans 13 amino acids. With 7 bases removed from V and 2 bases from J, the gap between germline ends came to 10 bases. In DNA form, the CDR3 reads TGTGCCAGCAAATGGGCGATCACAGATACGCAGTATTTT. Translated, it gives CASKWAITDTQYF.

The chain combines TRBV7-8 with TRBJ2-1; 11 nucleotides align to TRBD2. The V gene end was trimmed by 6 bases and the J gene end by 8 bases; junction bases not matched to a gene: 12. The CDR3 contains 16 residues. The germline gives CDR1 SGHVS, CDR2 FQNEAQ. The CDR3 sequence is CASRLKLAGVFDEQFF. CDR3 bases: TGTGCCAGCAGGTTAAAACTAGCGGGAGTTTTCGATGAGCAGTTCTTC.